These 8 T cell receptor beta chains were sequenced from one sample in a study of T cells expressing NK-cell markers. Reprocessing the 5' RACE reads, TCRdb reports a single entry for every CDR3 protein and omits DNA. The specimen's table records roughly 380,000 distinct CDR3 sequences. The sequenced material came from blood T cells: a sorted CD56 or NKG2C T cell subset, CD4+ or CD8+ T cells, or bulk PBMC T cells (not recorded which). The receptors originated from a man aged 18-70 years in good health.

The chain carries TRBV6-5 and TRBJ2-7. CDR3 size: 16 residues. Germline CDR1 MNHEY, CDR2 SVGAGI. The CDR3 protein is CASSYSRTGDASEQYF.

The chain links TRBV4-2 to TRBJ2-7; TCRdb indicates TRBD2, and absent DNA this call remains unverified. The V gene's germline CDR1 is LGHNA and CDR2 YNFKEQ. CDR3 length: 16 amino acids. The CDR3 protein is CASSQGGGLAGHEQYF.

This chain connects TRBV7-2 to TRBJ2-7. The CDR3 is 14 amino acids. Germline loops: CDR1 SGHTA, CDR2 FQGNSA. The CDR3 reads CASSFQGGPYEQYF.

The chain's CDR3 is CASSLLGISTDTQYF. J is TRBJ2-3 and V is TRBV5-1. Per germline, CDR1 SGHRS and CDR2 YFSETQ. There are 15 residues in the CDR3.

The chain combines TRBV7-8 with TRBJ2-2. The CDR3 extends over 15 amino acids. Germline values: CDR1 SGHVS, CDR2 FQNEAQ. This CDR3 is CASSLARAPRGELFF.

The chain carries TRBV21-1 and TRBJ2-3; the D call from TCRdb, TRBD1, cannot be confirmed without DNA. TRBV21-1 is labeled a pseudogene. The CDR3 runs 19 residues. This CDR3 reads CASSTREIGDRDGPDTQYF.

The V and J genes are TRBV7-9 and TRBJ1-4; TCRdb calls TRBD1, which cannot be checked without DNA. Germline CDR1 SEHNR, CDR2 FQNEAQ (reference sequence). The CDR3 sequence is 14 residues long. Here the CDR3 reads CASSIGQGNEKLFF. Using reference TRBV7-9 and TRBJ1-4 for the parts outside the CDR3, the full variable domain is DTGVSQNPRHKITKRGQNVTFRCDPISEHNRLYWYRQTLGQGPEFLTYFQNEAQLEKSRLLSDRFSAERPKGSFSTLEIQRTEQGDSAMYLCASSIGQGNEKLFFGSGTQLSVL.

J is TRBJ1-5 and V is TRBV5-1; TCRdb reports TRBD1, a call that lacks DNA to check it against. There are 15 residues in the CDR3. Germline assignment: CDR1 SGHRS and CDR2 YFSETQ. CDR3 protein: CAIKTWGRGDQPQHF.